This is a list of T cell receptor beta chains from one sample in a study of CD8 T cells in Susac syndrome. TCRdb redid the calling of the immunoSEQ multiplex PCR reads with MiXCR, one entry per CDR3 protein. The sample records some 130,000 distinct CDR3 sequences, around 85% being singletons. Material: CD8+ T cells from PBMCs. These receptors were obtained from a human donor with multiple sclerosis. Each CDR3 is given with its conserved first and last residue. A D gene is named only where the DNA matches it firmly. Where a row states a size, it is once, few, many or the class of an expanded clone; other rows omit it.

v_call: TRBV19; d_call: TRBD2; clone_size: NA; j_call: TRBJ2-1; cdr3_aa: CASSRGGRGVGEQFF; cdr3_nt: TGTGCCAGTAGTAGGGGCGGGAGAGGGGTCGGGGAGCAGTTCTTC
v_call: TRBV5-1; d_call: NA; clone_size: once; j_call: TRBJ1-1; cdr3_aa: CASSLVQGNTEAFF; cdr3_nt: TGCGCCAGCAGCTTGGTCCAGGGAAACACTGAAGCTTTCTTT
v_call: TRBV6-5; d_call: NA; clone_size: NA; j_call: TRBJ1-5; cdr3_aa: CASSSGFNQPQHF; cdr3_nt: TGTGCCAGCAGTTCGGGGTTCAATCAGCCCCAGCATTTT
v_call: TRBV7-9; d_call: NA; clone_size: few; j_call: TRBJ2-1; cdr3_aa: CARVEDQGNEQFF; cdr3_nt: TGTGCCAGGGTAGAGGACCAGGGCAATGAGCAGTTCTTC
v_call: TRBV25-1; d_call: TRBD1; clone_size: NA; j_call: TRBJ1-2; cdr3_aa: CASSGYLRQGRSGYGYTF; cdr3_nt: TGTGCCAGCAGTGGCTATTTAAGACAGGGGAGGAGTGGCTATGGCTACACCTTC
v_call: TRBV12-3/TRBV12-4; d_call: TRBD1; clone_size: NA; j_call: TRBJ1-2; cdr3_aa: CASTPTTGTGGFHGYTF; cdr3_nt: TGTGCCAGCACCCCCACAACCGGGACAGGGGGGTTCCATGGCTACACCTTC
v_call: TRBV27; d_call: NA; clone_size: NA; j_call: TRBJ2-1; cdr3_aa: CASSLRGGPNEQFF; cdr3_nt: TGTGCCAGCAGTTTAAGGGGGGGTCCCAATGAGCAGTTCTTC
v_call: TRBV6-5; d_call: TRBD2; clone_size: NA; j_call: TRBJ2-1; cdr3_aa: CASSPGTSIEQFF; cdr3_nt: TGTGCCAGCAGCCCCGGGACTAGCATCGAGCAGTTCTTC
v_call: TRBV25-1; d_call: NA; clone_size: NA; j_call: TRBJ1-1; cdr3_aa: CASSESIVTEAFF; cdr3_nt: TGTGCCAGCAGTGAATCGATTGTTACTGAAGCTTTCTTT
v_call: TRBV4-1; d_call: NA; clone_size: NA; j_call: TRBJ2-1; cdr3_aa: CASSQEAGFRNEQFF; cdr3_nt: TGCGCCAGCAGCCAAGAGGCAGGGTTTAGGAATGAGCAGTTCTTC